A selection of T cell receptor beta chains follows, all from one sample in a study of CD8 T cells in Susac syndrome. MiXCR, applied by TCRdb to the immunoSEQ multiplex PCR reads, yields one record per CDR3 protein. The table has 70,000 to 100,000 distinct CDR3 sequences, 96% seen once. Input material: CD8+ T cells from PBMCs. The receptors were sampled from a human donor with Susac syndrome. Each CDR3 is given with its conserved first and last residue. The D gene is left open where the match is weak. Some rows have no size entry. The others give once, few or many, or a class for an expanded clone.

V: TRBV12-3/TRBV12-4; size: NA; D: TRBD1; J: TRBJ2-5; CDR3: CASSLVFGTGMGVGTQETQYF; DNA: TGTGCCAGCAGTTTAGTTTTCGGGACAGGGATGGGCGTTGGCACCCAAGAGACCCAGTACTTC
V: TRBV5-4; size: NA; D: NA; J: TRBJ1-1; CDR3: CASRSGATEAFF; DNA: TGTGCCAGCAGATCGGGCGCCACTGAAGCTTTCTTT
V: TRBV20-1; size: NA; D: NA; J: TRBJ2-3; CDR3: CSARDLASAEQDTQYF; DNA: TGCAGTGCTAGAGATCTGGCTAGCGCCGAACAAGATACGCAGTATTTT
V: TRBV18; size: NA; D: TRBD1; J: TRBJ2-7; CDR3: CASSPRDSRYEQYF; DNA: TGTGCCAGCTCACCTCGGGACAGTAGGTACGAGCAGTACTTC
V: TRBV9; size: NA; D: NA; J: TRBJ1-5; CDR3: CASSVGPDSNQPQHF; DNA: TGTGCCAGCAGCGTAGGTCCAGACAGCAATCAGCCCCAGCATTTT
V: TRBV29-1; size: NA; D: NA; J: TRBJ2-7; CDR3: CSDGGGVESYEQYF; DNA: TGCAGCGACGGAGGAGGGGTCGAATCCTACGAGCAGTACTTC
V: TRBV7-9; size: NA; D: TRBD1; J: TRBJ1-1; CDR3: CASSFEQGPNTEAFF; DNA: TGTGCCAGCAGCTTCGAACAGGGGCCAAACACTGAAGCTTTCTTT
V: TRBV29-1; size: NA; D: TRBD2; J: TRBJ2-5; CDR3: CSVGLAGSQETQYF; DNA: TGCAGCGTCGGACTAGCGGGAAGCCAAGAGACCCAGTACTTC
V: TRBV28; size: NA; D: NA; J: TRBJ2-1; CDR3: CASINRGVTSQFF; DNA: TGTGCCAGCATCAATCGCGGGGTGACATCGCAGTTCTTC
V: TRBV5-1; size: NA; D: NA; J: TRBJ2-4; CDR3: CASAQNGVAKNIQYF; DNA: TGCGCCAGCGCCCAAAACGGGGTAGCCAAAAACATTCAGTACTTC
V: TRBV6-1; size: medium-sized; D: NA; J: TRBJ2-7; CDR3: CASSLFPGSYEQYF; DNA: TGTGCCAGCAGCCTTTTCCCCGGGAGCTACGAGCAGTACTTC
V: TRBV20-1; size: NA; D: NA; J: TRBJ2-3; CDR3: CSPLGEGTDTQYF; DNA: TGCAGTCCACTAGGGGAGGGCACAGATACGCAGTATTTT
V: TRBV14; size: NA; D: NA; J: TRBJ2-3; CDR3: CASSQAQRSTDTQYF; DNA: TGTGCCAGCAGCCAAGCCCAGCGGAGCACAGATACGCAGTATTTT
V: TRBV9; size: NA; D: NA; J: TRBJ2-4; CDR3: CASSGDIQYF; DNA: TGTGCCAGCAGCGGGGACATTCAGTACTTC
V: TRBV20-1; size: NA; D: TRBD1; J: TRBJ2-5; CDR3: CSAARGRKETQYF; DNA: TGCAGTGCTGCAAGGGGGCGTAAGGAGACCCAGTACTTC
V: TRBV6-6; size: NA; D: NA; J: TRBJ1-5; CDR3: CASRQLQGPQHF; DNA: TGTGCCAGCAGGCAACTTCAGGGGCCCCAGCATTTT
V: TRBV27; size: NA; D: NA; J: TRBJ2-1; CDR3: CASAEGNEQFF; DNA: TGTGCCAGCGCCGAGGGGAATGAGCAGTTCTTC
V: TRBV18; size: NA; D: NA; J: TRBJ2-4; CDR3: CASSPVVKNIQYF; DNA: TGTGCCAGCTCACCCGTGGTCAAAAACATTCAGTACTTC
V: TRBV6-4; size: NA; D: TRBD2; J: TRBJ2-5; CDR3: CASSRTSGDQETQYF; DNA: TGTGCCAGCAGTAGAACTAGCGGAGACCAAGAGACCCAGTACTTC
V: TRBV7-2; size: NA; D: NA; J: TRBJ2-3; CDR3: CASSFMRVGTDTQYF; DNA: TGTGCCAGCAGCTTCATGCGGGTGGGCACAGATACGCAGTATTTT
V: TRBV27; size: NA; D: TRBD2; J: TRBJ2-1; CDR3: CASSLIQSAPSGTYNEQFF; DNA: TGTGCCAGCAGTTTAATCCAGTCGGCCCCTAGCGGGACCTACAATGAGCAGTTCTTC
V: TRBV24-1; size: NA; D: TRBD1; J: TRBJ1-5; CDR3: CATSDTTWTGNQPQHF; DNA: TGTGCCACCAGTGACACAACGTGGACAGGGAATCAGCCCCAGCATTTT
V: TRBV4-3; size: NA; D: TRBD1; J: TRBJ2-4; CDR3: CASSPGTGPKNIQYF; DNA: TGCGCCAGCAGCCCTGGGACAGGGCCCAAAAACATTCAGTACTTC
V: TRBV5-6; size: NA; D: TRBD1; J: TRBJ1-6; CDR3: CASRRDSSNSPLHF; DNA: TGTGCCAGCAGACGGGACAGCAGTAATTCACCCCTCCACTTT
V: TRBV9; size: NA; D: NA; J: TRBJ1-6; CDR3: CASSSLDAFSPLHF; DNA: TGTGCCAGCAGCTCGTTGGATGCGTTTTCACCCCTCCACTTT
V: TRBV28; size: NA; D: NA; J: TRBJ2-2; CDR3: CASSLWAGNTGELFF; DNA: TGTGCCAGCAGTTTATGGGCAGGGAACACCGGGGAGCTGTTTTTT
V: TRBV29-1; size: NA; D: TRBD2; J: TRBJ2-1; CDR3: CSVVASGRTPYNEQFF; DNA: TGCAGCGTGGTCGCTAGCGGGAGGACCCCCTACAATGAGCAGTTCTTC
V: TRBV20-1; size: NA; D: TRBD2; J: TRBJ2-7; CDR3: CSAPSTGGAYEQYF; DNA: TGCAGTGCTCCCTCTACGGGAGGCGCCTACGAGCAGTACTTC
V: TRBV27; size: NA; D: NA; J: TRBJ2-5; CDR3: CASSLTQAIQETQYF; DNA: TGTGCCAGCAGTTTAACCCAGGCAATCCAAGAGACCCAGTACTTC
V: TRBV2; size: NA; D: NA; J: TRBJ2-7; CDR3: CASNPTYEQYF; DNA: TGTGCCAGCAATCCCACCTACGAGCAGTACTTC
V: TRBV5-6; size: NA; D: NA; J: TRBJ1-2; CDR3: CASSVGGGGGYTF; DNA: TGTGCCAGCAGCGTTGGGGGGGGTGGCGGCTACACCTTC
V: TRBV12-3/TRBV12-4; size: NA; D: NA; J: TRBJ1-1; CDR3: CASSLTEAFF; DNA: TGTGCCAGCAGTTTGACTGAAGCTTTCTTT
V: TRBV12-3/TRBV12-4; size: NA; D: NA; J: TRBJ1-5; CDR3: CASSLAGKGGNQPQHF; DNA: TGTGCCAGCAGTTTGGCCGGAAAGGGTGGCAATCAGCCCCAGCATTTT
V: TRBV18; size: NA; D: TRBD2; J: TRBJ2-7; CDR3: CASSPLGGGYEQYF; DNA: TGTGCCAGCTCACCTCTTGGGGGGGGCTACGAGCAGTACTTC
V: TRBV6-5; size: NA; D: NA; J: TRBJ2-3; CDR3: CASSYGAMGGDTQYF; DNA: TGTGCCAGCAGTTACGGGGCTATGGGAGGAGATACGCAGTATTTT
V: TRBV11-2; size: NA; D: NA; J: TRBJ1-5; CDR3: CASSPPKATDRAFNQPQHF; DNA: TGTGCCAGCAGCCCCCCGAAAGCGACCGACCGGGCCTTCAATCAGCCCCAGCATTTT
V: TRBV20-1; size: NA; D: TRBD2; J: TRBJ2-1; CDR3: CSARTSGSLNEQFF; DNA: TGCAGTGCTCGGACTAGCGGGAGCCTCAATGAGCAGTTCTTC
V: TRBV4-1; size: NA; D: NA; J: TRBJ1-6; CDR3: CASSRTQGDNSPLHF; DNA: TGCGCCAGCAGCCGTACCCAGGGCGATAATTCACCCCTCCACTTT
V: TRBV3-1; size: NA; D: NA; J: TRBJ2-3; CDR3: CASSPTGLADTQYF; DNA: TGTGCCAGCAGCCCAACAGGCCTAGCAGATACGCAGTATTTT
V: TRBV20-1; size: NA; D: NA; J: TRBJ2-1; CDR3: CSARRDRTGNEQFF; DNA: TGCAGTGCTCGGCGGGATCGGACTGGCAATGAGCAGTTCTTC
V: TRBV15; size: NA; D: TRBD2; J: TRBJ2-5; CDR3: CATSSTSGRTETQYF; DNA: TGTGCCACCAGCAGCACTAGCGGGAGGACCGAGACCCAGTACTTC
V: TRBV6-6; size: NA; D: TRBD2; J: TRBJ2-3; CDR3: CASSYSFSGSVDTQYF; DNA: TGTGCCAGCAGTTACTCTTTTAGCGGGAGCGTAGATACGCAGTATTTT
V: TRBV29-1; size: NA; D: TRBD1; J: TRBJ1-2; CDR3: CSVEAQDRGHGYTF; DNA: TGCAGCGTTGAGGCTCAGGACAGGGGGCACGGCTACACCTTC